Listed below are T cell receptor beta chains from one sample, sequenced in a study of PD-1 blockade in classical Hodgkin lymphoma. Clones were read by immunoSEQ multiplex PCR, and TCRdb kept only the in-frame ones, dropping some. The repertoire consists of 14,000 or so clones, with more than 75% occurring once and the leading ten covering about 24%. The sample here was peripheral blood mononuclear cells (PBMCs), taken at baseline. The receptors were sampled from a human donor with classical Hodgkin lymphoma. The CDR3 runs from the conserved cysteine through the conserved F or W. D genes are given only for firm matches. Size is stated for part of the rows, as once, few or many counts, or as a class when the clone is expanded.

abundance	d_gene	j_gene	v_gene	CDR3nt	CDR3aa
.	.	TRBJ2-3	TRBV11-3	TGTGCCAGCAGCTTCGGCAAGGGCCTCACAGATACGCAGTATTTT	CASSFGKGLTDTQYF
.	TRBD2	TRBJ2-1	TRBV2	TGTGCCAGCAGCCCCGGGACTAGCGGGTACTACAATGAGCAGTTCTTC	CASSPGTSGYYNEQFF
.	.	TRBJ1-3	TRBV27	TGTGCCAGCAGTTCGATTGGGTTTCTCTCTGGAAACACCATATATTTT	CASSSIGFLSGNTIYF
few	.	TRBJ2-5	TRBV6-5	TGTGCCAGCAGTTCTGGTGGGGAGACCCAGTACTTC	CASSSGGETQYF
.	TRBD2	TRBJ2-5	TRBV6-1	TGTGCCAGCAATCTGGGACTAGCGGGGTCAGAGACCCAGTACTTC	CASNLGLAGSETQYF
.	.	TRBJ1-5	TRBV5-1	TGCGCCAGCAGCTTGCAGGGTTATAGCAATCAGCCCCAGCATTTT	CASSLQGYSNQPQHF
.	.	TRBJ1-4	TRBV5-1	TGCGCCAGCAGCCTGACAGCTGCAACTAATGAAAAACTGTTTTTT	CASSLTAATNEKLFF
.	TRBD2	TRBJ2-2	TRBV7-3	TGTGCTAGCAGCTTAAACCCGACTAGCGGGGACGCCGGGGAGCTGTTTTTT	CASSLNPTSGDAGELFF
.	.	TRBJ1-2	TRBV7-8	TGTGCCAGCAGCTTAGCACAGCAAGGGGGCTACACCTTC	CASSLAQQGGYTF
few	.	TRBJ1-2	TRBV7-9	TGTGCCAGCAGCTTAGGGGCGGGACACAACTATGGCTACACCTTC	CASSLGAGHNYGYTF
.	TRBD2	TRBJ2-5	TRBV7-7	TGTGCCAGCAGCGCCGTCGGGGCTAGCGGAGAGACCCAGTACTTC	CASSAVGASGETQYF
.	.	TRBJ1-1	TRBV9	TGTGCCAGCAGCGTAGACTTTGGACGAAGCATGAACACTGAAGCTTTCTTT	CASSVDFGRSMNTEAFF
once	.	TRBJ2-3	TRBV6-4	TGTGCCAGCAGTGACTCAGCTACAGATACGCAGTATTTT	CASSDSATDTQYF
.	.	TRBJ1-1	TRBV5-4	TGTGCCAGCAGCTTTTCGAGGAACACTGAAGCTTTCTTT	CASSFSRNTEAFF
.	.	TRBJ1-2	TRBV30	TGTGCCTGGAGTGTTGTAGTGAACTTTGATGGCTACACCTTC	CAWSVVVNFDGYTF
.	.	TRBJ2-7	TRBV6-1	TGTGCCAGCAGTGAAACCCAATTCTACGAGCAGTACTTC	CASSETQFYEQYF
.	.	TRBJ2-1	TRBV6-4	TGTGCCAGCAGTCCAGGGTGGTCCAATGAGCAGTTCTTC	CASSPGWSNEQFF
.	.	TRBJ1-4	TRBV18	TGTGCCAGCTCACCGTGGCAGAAGCGTGAAAAACTGTTTTTT	CASSPWQKREKLFF
.	TRBD1	TRBJ1-2	TRBV25-1	TGTGCCAGCAGCACAGGGGAGGTAGGAGGCTACACCTTC	CASSTGEVGGYTF
.	.	TRBJ2-1	TRBV7-9	TGTGCCACCAAACCACCCCAGGAGGATAACAATGAGCAGTTCTTC	CATKPPQEDNNEQFF
.	.	TRBJ1-3	TRBV28	TGTGCCAGCAGCAAAGCAAACACCATATATTTT	CASSKANTIYF
few	.	TRBJ2-5	TRBV2	TGTGCCAGCAGTGGAGGACTCGAGGAGACCCAGTACTTC	CASSGGLEETQYF
.	TRBD2	TRBJ2-1	TRBV29-1	TGCAGCGTTGAGCTTAGCGGGGGACCCTTTTTATACAATGAGCAGTTCTTC	CSVELSGGPFLYNEQFF
.	.	TRBJ2-7	TRBV7-9	TGTGCCAGCAGCTTAAATTCGGGCAGGGGCGGTTACGAGCAGTACTTC	CASSLNSGRGGYEQYF
.	TRBD2	TRBJ2-3	TRBV7-2	TGTGCCAGCAGCTTAGCGGGGACGGCGGGGGTCCCAGATACGCAGTATTTT	CASSLAGTAGVPDTQYF
.	TRBD2	TRBJ2-3	TRBV6-6	TGTGCCAGCAGTTGGGATAGCGGGGGGACAACAGATACGCAGTATTTT	CASSWDSGGTTDTQYF
.	.	TRBJ1-3	TRBV2	TGTGCCAGCAGTGATATGAGGGACTCTGGAAACACCATATATTTT	CASSDMRDSGNTIYF
.	.	TRBJ1-2	TRBV9	TGTGCCAGCAGCGTAAGTCCAGCTTTCAACTATGGCTACACCTTC	CASSVSPAFNYGYTF